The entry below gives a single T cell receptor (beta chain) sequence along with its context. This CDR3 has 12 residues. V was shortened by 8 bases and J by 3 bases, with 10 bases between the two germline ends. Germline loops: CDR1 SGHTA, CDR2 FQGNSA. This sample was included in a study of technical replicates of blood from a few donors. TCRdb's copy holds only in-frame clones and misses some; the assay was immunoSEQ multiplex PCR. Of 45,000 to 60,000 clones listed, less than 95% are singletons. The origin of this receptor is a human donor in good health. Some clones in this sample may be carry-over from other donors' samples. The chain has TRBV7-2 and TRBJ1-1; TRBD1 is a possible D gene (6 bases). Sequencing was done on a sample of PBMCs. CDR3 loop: CASSGAHTEAFF. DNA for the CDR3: TGTGCCAGCTCAGGGGCTCACACTGAAGCTTTCTTT.